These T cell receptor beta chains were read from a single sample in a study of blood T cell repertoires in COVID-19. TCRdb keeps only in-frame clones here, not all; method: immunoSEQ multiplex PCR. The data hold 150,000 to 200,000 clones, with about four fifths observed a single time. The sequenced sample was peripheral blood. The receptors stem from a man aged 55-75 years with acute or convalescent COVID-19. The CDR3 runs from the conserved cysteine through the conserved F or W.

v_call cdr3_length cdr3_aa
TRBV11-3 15 CASSLYGVDTGELFF
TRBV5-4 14 CASSPAGATYEQYF
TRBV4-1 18 CASSQVGAQGSGANVLTF
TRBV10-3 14 CAIRAGESSYEQYF
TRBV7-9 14 CASSLASSANEQFF
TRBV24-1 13 CATSGAGDGELFF
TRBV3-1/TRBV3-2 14 CASSQQTGFYGYTF
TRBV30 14 CAWSGGLGFGELFF
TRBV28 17 CASSTLGGRGFGNTIYF
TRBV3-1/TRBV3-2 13 CASSQDLRNEQFF
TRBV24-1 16 CATSDQEEQGWADAFF
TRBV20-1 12 CSASTDSLYPFF
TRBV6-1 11 CASSDGVEAFF
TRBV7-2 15 CASSLVAGGPYEQYF
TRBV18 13 CASSRQGAWGYTF
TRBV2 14 CATNREGGNQPQHF
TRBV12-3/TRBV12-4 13 CASSLGAGKPQHF
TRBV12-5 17 CASGLKLLTVQGYEQYF
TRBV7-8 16 CASSLARGGQITEAFF
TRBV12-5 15 CASGFGGGSNQPQHF
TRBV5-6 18 CASTPAGQGFSPNYGYTF
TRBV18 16 CASSPTGGGIIQPQHF
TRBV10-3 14 CAIGSGGASYEQYF
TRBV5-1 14 CASSTAGGSNEQYF
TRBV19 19 CASSIDRGRGGGSADTQYF
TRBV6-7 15 CASSSRQGATDTQYF
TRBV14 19 CASSQEAPVSGTELYEQYF
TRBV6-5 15 CASSYATEANYGYTF
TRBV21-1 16 CASSKARDRPCYGYTF
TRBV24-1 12 CATSDFRGTQYF
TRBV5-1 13 CASSLASRGEQYF
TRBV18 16 CASSHMGGPGYNEQFF
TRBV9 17 CASSVLAGGPNTGELFF
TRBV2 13 CAEGGRNNYGYTF
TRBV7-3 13 CASSPERTDTQYF
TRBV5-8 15 CASSLANRGFYGYTF
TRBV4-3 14 CASSQAGELNEQFF
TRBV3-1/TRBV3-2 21 CASSLIIPTQKGVRASEKLFF